The 20 T cell receptor beta chains reported below all come from one sample, sequenced in a study of blood T cell repertoires in COVID-19. Clones were sequenced by immunoSEQ multiplex PCR, and TCRdb holds only the in-frame ones, with some missing. This table holds a few hundred thousand clones, roughly 80% found once. Sequenced: PBMCs or T cells enriched from blood (not recorded which). These receptors were collected from a man between 40 and 49 years old who had been exposed to COVID-19.

V gene TRBV18 combines with J gene TRBJ2-5, with 12 positions matching TRBD2. Germline values: CDR1 KGHSH, CDR2 LQKENI. The CDR3 has 18 amino acids. V was clipped by 1 base and J by 5 bases; unmatched bases: 11. CDR3 bases: TGTGCCAGCTCACCACTACTATCACGGACTAGCGGGATTGAGACCCAGTACTTC. Translating it yields CASSPLLSRTSGIETQYF.

The chain joins TRBV28 to TRBJ1-5; no clear D gene. The CDR3 is 12 residues long. V shed 5 bases and J shed 5 bases, with 7 bases lying between them. The germline CDR1 and CDR2 sequences are MDHEN and SYDVKM. The DNA of the CDR3 is TGTGCCAGCAGTCAGGAGGATCAGCCCCAGCATTTT. It specifies CASSQEDQPQHF.

The chain is built from TRBV7-9 and TRBJ1-2; TRBD1 might be the D (6 bases). Germline V CDR1 and CDR2: SEHNR, FQNEAQ (reference sequence). V lost 2 bases and J 0 bases, leaving 13 bases between the germline ends. The CDR3 length is 16 residues. DNA of the CDR3: TGTGCCAGCAGCTTACAGGGGCGAGGCTCTAACTATGGCTACACCTTC. It specifies CASSLQGRGSNYGYTF.

V usage is TRBV7-9 and J usage is TRBJ2-4, with a possible D match to TRBD1 (6 bases). CDR1 is SEHNR, CDR2 FQNEAQ, per germline (reference sequence). Trimming removed 3 bases at V and 7 bases at J, with 19 bases between. The CDR3 is 16 amino acids. The CDR3 DNA reads TGTGCCAGCAGCTTGTCGGTTGGCCAGAGGGGGAACATTCAGTACTTC. It translates to CASSLSVGQRGNIQYF.

The chain recombines TRBV27 with TRBJ2-3; 10 bases map to TRBD2. The CDR3 length is 15 residues. J was trimmed by 3 bases and V by 3 bases; bases with no gene match: 3. Germline V CDR1 and CDR2: MNHEY, SMNVEV (reference sequence). CDR3 in DNA: TGTGCCAGCAGTTTCGGACTAGCGGCGACAGATACGCAGTATTTT. Its translation is CASSFGLAATDTQYF.

In this sample, this clone turned up many times. This chain uses TRBV4-1 with TRBJ1-6; 7 nucleotides align to TRBD1. Germline assignment: CDR1 MGHRA and CDR2 YSYEKL. CDR3 length: 17 amino acids. With 0 bases clipped from V and 9 bases from J, the junction kept 11 bases outside the gene matches. This chain's CDR3 is CASSQDVSGTAGSPLHF. DNA for the CDR3: TGCGCCAGCAGCCAAGATGTCTCCGGGACAGCAGGTTCACCCCTCCACTTT.

The chain joins TRBV27 to TRBJ2-7; 8 bases line up with TRBD2. The CDR3 runs to 15 residues. After removal of 7 bases from V and 6 bases from J, the junction contained 14 bases not matched to a gene. CDR1 MNHEY and CDR2 SMNVEV come from the germline V gene (reference sequence). CDR3 sequence: CASTSPGLGGLEQYF. CDR3 in DNA: TGTGCCAGCACGTCTCCGGGACTAGGCGGTCTCGAGCAGTACTTC.

The chain employs TRBV6-5 and TRBJ1-5; possibly TRBD1 for D (5 bases). The germline CDR1 and CDR2 sequences are MNHEY and SVGAGI. CDR3 length: 13 amino acids. V was pared by 6 bases and J by 9 bases, with 15 bases between. The chain's CDR3 is CASSYAAGLPQHF. The DNA for the CDR3 is TGTGCCAGCAGCTACGCCGCAGGGCTGCCCCAGCATTTT.

V gene TRBV4-1 combines with J gene TRBJ2-7; 8 nucleotides match TRBD2. The CDR3 loop spans 15 amino acids. Trimming cost V 0 bases and J 7 bases; bases outside gene matches: 8. Germline V CDR1 and CDR2: MGHRA, YSYEKL. The chain's CDR3 is CASSQELAESREQYF. CDR3 coding DNA: TGCGCCAGCAGCCAAGAACTAGCGGAGTCGAGGGAGCAGTACTTC.

The rearrangement joins TRBV6-1 to TRBJ2-5; 7 bases match TRBD2. Germline assignment: CDR1 MNHNS and CDR2 SASEGT. This CDR3 is 14 amino acids long. With 5 bases clipped from V and 1 base from J, the junction kept 4 bases outside the gene matches. The CDR3 nucleotides read TGTGCCAGCAGTTATTCGGGAGGCCAAGAGACCCAGTACTTC. Protein product: CASSYSGGQETQYF.

The chain is built from TRBV5-1 and TRBJ2-2; D remains unclear. The CDR3 covers 14 residues. Germline CDR1 SGHRS, CDR2 YFSETQ. V was shortened by 6 bases and J by 3 bases, with 12 bases between the two germline ends. CDR3 DNA sequence: TGCGCCAGCATTGAGGAGACTTACACCGGGGAGCTGTTTTTT. Amino acid sequence: CASIEETYTGELFF. The full variable domain, with the rest looked up from reference TRBV5-1 and TRBJ2-2, is KAGVTQTPRYLIKTRGQQVTLSCSPISGHRSVSWYQQTPGQGLQFLFEYFSETQRNKGNFPGRFSGRQFSNSRSEMNVSTLELGDSALYLCASIEETYTGELFFGEGSRLTVL.

As DNA, the CDR3 is TGTGCCAGCGGGCTAAATATGGGCTACACCTTC. Amino acids: CASGLNMGYTF. The rearrangement uses TRBV6-5 and TRBJ1-2; D remains unclear. Trimming cost V 8 bases and J 8 bases, with 12 bases left between them. Germline lookup yields CDR1 MNHEY and CDR2 SVGAGI. This CDR3 is built from 11 residues.

This rearrangement joins TRBV10-3 to TRBJ2-3; a weak D match, TRBD1 (5 bases). V was trimmed by 8 bases and J by 2 bases, leaving 14 bases between them. Germline loops: CDR1 ENHRY, CDR2 SYGVKD. The CDR3 runs 14 residues. The CDR3 nucleotides are TGTGCCATCCGACTCGACAGAAACACAGATACGCAGTATTTT. Translating gives CAIRLDRNTDTQYF.

Here the CDR3 DNA reads TGTGCCAGCAGCTTGTCATGGGCAGGCTTATTCGACGAGCAGTACTTC. It encodes CASSLSWAGLFDEQYF. The chain combines TRBV5-5 with TRBJ2-7; no reliable D call. V gave up 1 base and J gave up 5 bases, with 19 bases separating them. The CDR3 contains 16 residues. Germline V CDR1 and CDR2: SGHKS, YYEKEE (reference sequence).

CDR3 residues: CASSLGGLGRTEAFF. CDR3 nucleotides: TGTGCCAGCAGCTTGGGGGGGCTGGGTAGGACTGAAGCTTTCTTT. This chain connects TRBV5-6 to TRBJ1-1; a weak D match, TRBD1 (6 bases). Germline CDR1 and CDR2: SGHDT and YYEEEE. V gave up 0 bases and J gave up 5 bases, with 14 bases separating them. This CDR3 spans 15 amino acids.

The chain joins TRBV5-1 to TRBJ2-7; tentative D call: TRBD1 (6 bases). The germline V and J ends were trimmed by 4 bases and 1 base, with 9 bases remaining between them. This CDR3 spans 13 amino acids. Germline assignment: CDR1 SGHRS and CDR2 YFSETQ. As DNA, the CDR3 is TGCGCCAGCAGCGAACAGGGTTCCTACGAGCAGTACTTC. Translating it yields CASSEQGSYEQYF. The full variable domain, in which reference TRBV5-1 and TRBJ2-7 provide the parts outside the CDR3, is KAGVTQTPRYLIKTRGQQVTLSCSPISGHRSVSWYQQTPGQGLQFLFEYFSETQRNKGNFPGRFSGRQFSNSRSEMNVSTLELGDSALYLCASSEQGSYEQYFGPGTRLTVT.

This clone was seen just once. The chain links TRBV19 to TRBJ1-6, with no clear D. Germline-derived CDR1 and CDR2 are LNHDA and SQIVND (reference sequence). V shed 3 bases and J shed 7 bases, with 16 bases lying between them. This CDR3 region has 16 residues. The CDR3 loop reads CASSIRDSEINSPLHF. The CDR3 bases are TGTGCCAGTAGTATTCGTGACTCCGAGATAAATTCACCCCTCCACTTT.

In DNA, the CDR3 is TGTGCCATCACGCGGGCAGAGCAAGAGACCCAGTACTTC. The encoded protein is CAITRAEQETQYF. The rearrangement joins TRBV10-3 to TRBJ2-5, with D possibly matching TRBD2 (5 bases). The CDR3 covers 13 residues. Trimming removed 7 bases from V and 2 bases from J, with 11 bases in between. Germline assignment: CDR1 ENHRY and CDR2 SYGVKD.

The chain is built from TRBV6-5 and TRBJ1-1, with D unclear. CDR3 length equals 15 residues. CDR1 is MNHEY, CDR2 SVGAGI, per germline. Trimming stripped 6 bases from V and 2 bases from J, with 16 bases between. The CDR3 nucleotides read TGTGCCAGCAGCCTGAATTCGAGGGCCAACACTGAAGCTTTCTTT. Translating it yields CASSLNSRANTEAFF.

V and J are TRBV30 and TRBJ1-5; D is ambiguous. This CDR3 spans 13 amino acids. Germline V gives CDR1 GTSNPN, CDR2 SVGIG (reference sequence). The ends were cut back, 2 bases at V and 4 bases at J, with 9 bases in the middle. CDR3 in DNA: TGTGCCTGGAGTACCCAGAATAATCAGCCCCAGCATTTT. It yields the protein CAWSTQNNQPQHF.